This TCR beta chain was retrieved from a study of cytomegalovirus exposure and HLA in healthy donors (dated by TCRdb to about 2017). For the wider study: According to a later analysis, the 120 or so validation repertoires were produced on the same platform as the approximately 620 repertoires of the first cohort. To predict cytomegalovirus infection status, the study combined high-throughput TCR immunosequencing, statistical association of individual TCRs with disease status, and machine learning. The aim of the study was to test whether cataloging public T cell receptors could identify signatures of past pathogen exposure. In addition to the first cohort of hundreds of subjects, a separate validation cohort of 120 different subjects was used. The paper's findings and limits, for the study overall: In vitro tests confirmed that a few of the cytomegalovirus-associated TCR beta chains recognize cytomegalovirus antigens. The study gave a list of around 170 TCR beta chains associated with cytomegalovirus. Of the cluster scores, about 94% were above 0 in a later analysis, which found that TCRs clustered in the first cohort also tended to co-occur in the approximately 130 validation repertoires. According to the authors, the approach could potentially be generalized to other disease states and immunological phenotypes. A later analysis had no HLA typing for the validation cohort, so co-occurrence there was scored across all 130 or so repertoires. While some public TCRs were present in many individuals, most TCR sequences turned up only very rarely across donors. The classifier was reported to diagnose cytomegalovirus status with high specificity and sensitivity in both the original and validation cohorts.

Library creation used the immunoSEQ multiplex PCR assay. Concerning the study's data processing: A statistical classification framework was built for diagnosing cytomegalovirus status from the catalog of TCR beta chain sequences. Sourced from immuneACCESS, this table was stored by TCRdb with only in-frame sequences that have V and J called. A share of the clones is absent; for the studies checked, an unresolved V gene accounts for under half, and the remainder has no known explanation. V and J calls and clone size are copied from that table; D and trimming were computed from the DNA. The sample table shows 90,000 to 150,000 clones, and about 84% are seen once. Nearly 5% of the sample is in the top ten clones. The CDR3 holds 15 amino acids from the cysteine to the phenylalanine. Here the CDR3 DNA is all that survives: 45 bases in frame from base 1. From the germline V gene, CDR1 is MRHNA and CDR2 is SNTAGT. Trimming accounts for 10 bases at V and 5 bases at J, while the number of junction bases matched to no gene is 13.

The donors were included in the validation cohort of 90 to 150 subjects, a group kept apart from the roughly 680-subject first cohort. In the case of this clone: Its antigen is unknown. Base quality data are lacking; no much larger clone is found one base away.

Sample: PBMCs. The sequence is built from TRBV6-4 and TRBJ2-1, with 8 junctional bases fitting TRBD1. The sequence derives from a young man in good health and CMV-seronegative. The CDR3 sequence is CATSPRQGSHNEQFF. The DNA sequence reads TGTGCCACCAGCCCACGACAGGGGTCCCACAATGAGCAGTTCTTC.